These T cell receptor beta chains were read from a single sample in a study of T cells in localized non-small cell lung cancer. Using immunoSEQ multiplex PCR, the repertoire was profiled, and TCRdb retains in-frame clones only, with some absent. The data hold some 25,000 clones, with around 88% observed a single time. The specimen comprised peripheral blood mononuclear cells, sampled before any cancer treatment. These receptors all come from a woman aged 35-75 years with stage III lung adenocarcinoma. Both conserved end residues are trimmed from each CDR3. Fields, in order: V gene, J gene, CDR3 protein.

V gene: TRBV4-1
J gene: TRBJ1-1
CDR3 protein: ASSLMGGRGRDTEAF

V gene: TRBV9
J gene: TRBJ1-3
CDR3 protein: ASSVAPVDSSGNTIY

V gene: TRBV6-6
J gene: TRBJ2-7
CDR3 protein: ASSYSTDSYEQY

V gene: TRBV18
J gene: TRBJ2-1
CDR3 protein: ASSPRQGNQGDEQF

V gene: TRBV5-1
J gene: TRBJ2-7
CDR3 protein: ASSPWSGAPYEQY

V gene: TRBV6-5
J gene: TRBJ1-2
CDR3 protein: ASIDRQGARGYT

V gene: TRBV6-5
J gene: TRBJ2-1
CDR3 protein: ASSGTSYNEQF

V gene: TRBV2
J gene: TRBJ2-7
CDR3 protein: ASRTTALMGEQY

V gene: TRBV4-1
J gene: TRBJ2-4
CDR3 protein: ASSQDRHKNIQY

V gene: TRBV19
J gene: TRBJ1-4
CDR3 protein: ASSIRAAATNEKLF

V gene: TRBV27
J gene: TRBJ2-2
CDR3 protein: ASSLMVNTGELF

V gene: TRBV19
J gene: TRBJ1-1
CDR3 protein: ASSMDRGMNTEAF

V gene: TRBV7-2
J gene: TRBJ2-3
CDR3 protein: ASSLAWGFTDTQY

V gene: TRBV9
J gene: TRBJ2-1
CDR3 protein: ASSVASRGAYNEQF

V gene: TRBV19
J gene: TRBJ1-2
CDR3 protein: ASSIPRQGVVGYT

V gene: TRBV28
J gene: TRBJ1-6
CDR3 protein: ASMLGNNSPLH

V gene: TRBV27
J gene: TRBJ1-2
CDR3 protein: ASSLRPSLLTNYGYT

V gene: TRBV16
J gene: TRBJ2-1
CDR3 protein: ASSQSPVGRGADEQF

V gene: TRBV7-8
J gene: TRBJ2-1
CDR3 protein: ASSTDRSSYNEQF

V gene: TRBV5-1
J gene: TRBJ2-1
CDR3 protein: ASSLAPGSHNEQF

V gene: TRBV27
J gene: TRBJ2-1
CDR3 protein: ASSSSTWGQLYYNEQF

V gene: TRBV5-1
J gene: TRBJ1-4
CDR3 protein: ASSLKGGSEKLF

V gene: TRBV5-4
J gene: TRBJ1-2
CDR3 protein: ASSLSRAAYGYT

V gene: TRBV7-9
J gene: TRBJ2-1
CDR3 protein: ASSAGTSGHQF

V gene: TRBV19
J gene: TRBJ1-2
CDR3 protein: ASSMGAGGYT

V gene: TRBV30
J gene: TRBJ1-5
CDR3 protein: AWSGGQVGGPQH

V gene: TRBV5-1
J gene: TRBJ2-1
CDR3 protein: ASSARDRAYNEQF

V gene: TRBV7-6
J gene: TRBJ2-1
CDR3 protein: ASSLVGSGRTSEQF

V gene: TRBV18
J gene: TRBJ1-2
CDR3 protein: ASSRGMADNYGYT

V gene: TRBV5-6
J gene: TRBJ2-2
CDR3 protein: ASSLLGGQAVGELF

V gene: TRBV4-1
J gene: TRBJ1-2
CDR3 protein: ASSQGVFGGTYGYT

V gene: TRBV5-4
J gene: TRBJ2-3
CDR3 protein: AWGIGTDTQY

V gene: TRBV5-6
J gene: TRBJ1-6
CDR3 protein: ASSSPSSYNSPLH

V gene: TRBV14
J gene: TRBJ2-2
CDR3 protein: ASGLAGVLF

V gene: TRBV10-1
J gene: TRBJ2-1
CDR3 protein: ARHRRESDHNEQF

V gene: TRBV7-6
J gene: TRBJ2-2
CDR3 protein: ASSPGTTHTGELF

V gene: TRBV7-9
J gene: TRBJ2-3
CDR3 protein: ASSQGGGRDTQY